The TCR beta chain described here comes from a study of regulatory T cells in long-lasting Graves disease. Time point here: newly diagnosed GD, antithyroid drugs for less than 3 months. The TCR library used RNA extracted from PBMCs. With regard to this clonotype: Antigen unknown.

Germline CDR1 reads ENHRY; CDR2 reads SYGVKD. The CDR3 totals 15 residues. J gave up 2 bases and V 2 bases, and 2 bases lay outside the gene matches. Arm-PCR of CDR3 regions and iRepertoire HTBI primers were used to build TCR beta libraries. Each CDR3 protein is one row after TCRdb ran MiXCR on the multiplex PCR reads. Here the sample spans roughly 320,000 distinct CDR3 sequences, around 17% being singletons. Findings and limits, study-wide: Those with persistent Graves' had less TCR diversity than newly diagnosed patients. Comparison showed that persistent patients shared more public clonotypes (about 2,700) than new patients (about 880).

These data are also associated with another study on T cells in Graves' hyperthyroidism and ophthalmopathy. That paper states: Among clonotypes expanded in thyroid above 0.001, most were also found in blood.

V and J are TRBV10-3 and TRBJ2-1, with 8 positions matching TRBD1. This TCR derives from a middle-aged man with Graves disease. Sample: peripheral blood mononuclear cells (PBMCs), taken at new diagnosis, from a patient treated with antithyroid drugs. The CDR3 DNA reads as TGTGCCATCAGTGAGGGACAGGGAACCTACAATGAGCAGTTCTTC. Translating gives CAISEGQGTYNEQFF.